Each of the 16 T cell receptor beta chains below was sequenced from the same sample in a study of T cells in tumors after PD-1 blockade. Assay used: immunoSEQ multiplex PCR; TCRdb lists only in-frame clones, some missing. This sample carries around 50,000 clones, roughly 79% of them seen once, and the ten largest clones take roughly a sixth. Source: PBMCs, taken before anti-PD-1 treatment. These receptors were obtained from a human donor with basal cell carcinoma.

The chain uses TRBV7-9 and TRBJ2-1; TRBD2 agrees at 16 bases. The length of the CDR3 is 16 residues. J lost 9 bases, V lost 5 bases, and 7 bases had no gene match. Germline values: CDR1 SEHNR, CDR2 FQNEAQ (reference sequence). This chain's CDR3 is CASSPPGLAGGAEQFF. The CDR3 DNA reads TGTGCCAGCAGCCCCCCGGGACTAGCGGGGGGGGCTGAGCAGTTCTTC. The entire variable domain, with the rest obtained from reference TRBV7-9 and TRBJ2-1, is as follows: DTGVSQNPRHKITKRGQNVTFRCDPISEHNRLYWYRQTLGQGPEFLTYFQNEAQLEKSRLLSDRFSAERPKGSFSTLEIQRTEQGDSAMYLCASSPPGLAGGAEQFFGPGTRLTVL.

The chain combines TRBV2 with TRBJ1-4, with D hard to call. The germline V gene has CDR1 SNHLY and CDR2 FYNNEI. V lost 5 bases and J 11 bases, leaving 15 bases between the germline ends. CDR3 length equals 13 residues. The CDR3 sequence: CASSRRALAKLFF. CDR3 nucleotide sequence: TGTGCCAGCAGTAGAAGGGCCCTGGCGAAACTGTTTTTT.

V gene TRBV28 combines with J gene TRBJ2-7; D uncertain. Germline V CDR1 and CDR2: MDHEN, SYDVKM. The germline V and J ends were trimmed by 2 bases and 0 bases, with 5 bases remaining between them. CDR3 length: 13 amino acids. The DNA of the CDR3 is TGTGCCAGCAGTTTAAGGGCCTCCTACGAGCAGTACTTC. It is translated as CASSLRASYEQYF. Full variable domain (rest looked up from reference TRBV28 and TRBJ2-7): DVKVTQSSRYLVKRTGEKVFLECVQDMDHENMFWYRQDPGLGLRLIYFSYDVKMKEKGDIPEGYSVSREKKERFSLILESASTNQTSMYLCASSLRASYEQYFGPGTRLTVT.

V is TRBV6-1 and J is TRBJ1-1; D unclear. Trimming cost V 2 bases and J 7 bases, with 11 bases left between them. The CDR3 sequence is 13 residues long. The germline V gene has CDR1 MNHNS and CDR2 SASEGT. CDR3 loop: CASSEIRAGEAFF. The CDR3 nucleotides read TGTGCCAGCAGTGAAATCCGGGCAGGTGAAGCTTTCTTT.

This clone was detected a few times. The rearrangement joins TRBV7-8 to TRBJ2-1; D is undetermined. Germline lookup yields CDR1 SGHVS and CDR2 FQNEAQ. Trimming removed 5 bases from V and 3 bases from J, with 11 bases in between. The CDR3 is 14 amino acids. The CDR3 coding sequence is TGTGCCAGCAGCCTACACTCCGTCTACAATGAGCAGTTCTTC. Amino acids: CASSLHSVYNEQFF.

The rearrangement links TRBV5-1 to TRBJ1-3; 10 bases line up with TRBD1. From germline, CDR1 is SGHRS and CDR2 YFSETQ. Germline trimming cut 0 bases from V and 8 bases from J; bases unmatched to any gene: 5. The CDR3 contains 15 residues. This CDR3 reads CASSLEGDRGHTIYF. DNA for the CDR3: TGCGCCAGCAGCTTGGAGGGGGACAGGGGTCACACCATATATTTT.

CDR3: CASSSGQGDEQYF. The CDR3 DNA sequence: TGCGCCAGCAGCTCGGGACAGGGGGACGAGCAGTACTTC. The J gene is TRBJ2-7, the V gene TRBV5-1; 11 bases are a match to TRBD1. Germline CDR1 and CDR2: SGHRS and YFSETQ. The V and J ends lost 3 bases and 5 bases, in that order; junction bases with no gene match: 1. The CDR3 is 13 residues long.

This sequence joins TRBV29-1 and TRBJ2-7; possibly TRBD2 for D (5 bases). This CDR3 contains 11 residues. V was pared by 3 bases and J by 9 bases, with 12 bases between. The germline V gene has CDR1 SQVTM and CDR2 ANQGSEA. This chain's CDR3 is CSVDQIRGQYF. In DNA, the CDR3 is TGCAGCGTTGATCAGATTCGGGGGCAGTACTTC.

CDR3 coding DNA: TGCAGCGTTGAAGTTATGGCAGGGCCTAGGACCGGGGAGCTGTTTTTT. Its translation is CSVEVMAGPRTGELFF. This chain connects TRBV29-1 to TRBJ2-2; a weak D match, TRBD1 (5 bases). The CDR3 has 16 amino acids. V was shortened by 1 base and J by 5 bases, with 17 bases between the two germline ends. The V gene's germline CDR1 is SQVTM and CDR2 ANQGSEA.

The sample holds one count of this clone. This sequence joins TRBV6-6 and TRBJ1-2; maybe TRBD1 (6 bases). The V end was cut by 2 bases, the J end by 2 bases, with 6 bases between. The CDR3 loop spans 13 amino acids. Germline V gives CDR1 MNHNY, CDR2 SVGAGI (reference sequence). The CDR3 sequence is CASSYTGNYGYTF. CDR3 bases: TGTGCCAGCAGTTACACAGGGAACTATGGCTACACCTTC.

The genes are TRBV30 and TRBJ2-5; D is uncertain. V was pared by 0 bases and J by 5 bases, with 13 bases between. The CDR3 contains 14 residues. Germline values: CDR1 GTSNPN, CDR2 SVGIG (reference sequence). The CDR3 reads CAWSVLRARETQYF. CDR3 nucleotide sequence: TGTGCCTGGAGTGTACTTCGGGCTCGGGAGACCCAGTACTTC.

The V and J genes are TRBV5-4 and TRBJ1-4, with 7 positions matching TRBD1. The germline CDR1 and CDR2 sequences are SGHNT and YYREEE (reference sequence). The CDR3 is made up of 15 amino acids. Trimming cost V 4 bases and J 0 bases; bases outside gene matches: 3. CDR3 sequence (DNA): TGTGCCAGCAGCCGGGACAGCACAACTAATGAAAAACTGTTTTTT. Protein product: CASSRDSTTNEKLFF.

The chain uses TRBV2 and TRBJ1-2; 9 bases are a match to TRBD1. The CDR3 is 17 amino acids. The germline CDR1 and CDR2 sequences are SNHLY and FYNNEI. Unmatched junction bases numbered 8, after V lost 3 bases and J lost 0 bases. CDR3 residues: CASSDIGQGPSNYGYTF. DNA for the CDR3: TGTGCCAGCAGTGACATTGGACAGGGGCCATCTAACTATGGCTACACCTTC.

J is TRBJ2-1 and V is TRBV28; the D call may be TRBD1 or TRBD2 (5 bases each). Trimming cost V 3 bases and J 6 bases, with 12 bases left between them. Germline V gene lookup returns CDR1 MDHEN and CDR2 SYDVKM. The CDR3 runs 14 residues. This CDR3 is CASSFSRGVNEQFF. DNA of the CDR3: TGTGCCAGCAGTTTCTCGAGGGGTGTCAATGAGCAGTTCTTC.

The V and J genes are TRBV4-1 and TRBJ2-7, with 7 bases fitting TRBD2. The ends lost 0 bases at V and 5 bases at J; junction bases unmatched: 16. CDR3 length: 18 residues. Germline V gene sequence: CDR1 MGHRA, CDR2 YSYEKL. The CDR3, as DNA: TGCGCCAGCAGCCAAGACCCCTTACTTGGAGCGGGAATCCACGAGCAGTACTTC. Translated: CASSQDPLLGAGIHEQYF.

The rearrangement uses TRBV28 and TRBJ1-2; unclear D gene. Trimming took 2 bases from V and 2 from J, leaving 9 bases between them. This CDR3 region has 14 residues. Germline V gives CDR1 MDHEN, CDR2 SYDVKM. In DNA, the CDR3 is TGTGCCAGCAGTTTAGGCAGCACAAACTATGGCTACACCTTC. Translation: CASSLGSTNYGYTF.